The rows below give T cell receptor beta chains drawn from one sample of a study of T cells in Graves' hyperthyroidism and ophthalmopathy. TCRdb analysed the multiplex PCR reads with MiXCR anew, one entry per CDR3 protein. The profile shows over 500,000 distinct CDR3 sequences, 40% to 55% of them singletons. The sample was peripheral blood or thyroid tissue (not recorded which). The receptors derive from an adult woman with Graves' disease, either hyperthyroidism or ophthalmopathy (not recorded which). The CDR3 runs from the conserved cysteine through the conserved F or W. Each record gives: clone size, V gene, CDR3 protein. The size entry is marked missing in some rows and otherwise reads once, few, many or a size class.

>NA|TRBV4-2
CASSLTGTELRTLHF
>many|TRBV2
CASGQGGSYGEQYF
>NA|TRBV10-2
CDTGGQETQYF
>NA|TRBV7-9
CASSPPSGEGETQYF
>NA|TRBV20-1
CSAGAGGSGNTIYF
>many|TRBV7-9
CASSLGLARDSYEQYF
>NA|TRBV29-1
CSVRQGRDTGSGYTF
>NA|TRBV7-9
CASSLGASNTDTQYF
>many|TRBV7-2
CASSLVALAGGWEETQYF
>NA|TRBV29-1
CSVEGGQGAHYGYTF
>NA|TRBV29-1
CSVVRQGNEKLFF
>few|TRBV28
CASSDRAKETQYF
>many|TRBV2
CASTTDREQYF
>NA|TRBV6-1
CASSLGSNNQPQYF
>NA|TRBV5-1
CASSASNTIYF
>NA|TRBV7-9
CASSQGVDLAGDYEQYF
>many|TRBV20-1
CSASLGGRDGYTF
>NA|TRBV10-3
CAINVQSESPGIQETQYF
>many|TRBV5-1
CASSLDGGNTEAFF
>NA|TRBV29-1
CSVDGTGESYGYTF
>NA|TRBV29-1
CSVRDGTENQPQHF
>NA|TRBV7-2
CASSRVTGGRPQHF
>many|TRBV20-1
CSAPLQGANVLTF
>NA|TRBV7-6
CASSRGPGRMNYGYTF
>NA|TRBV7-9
CASKGPLYYEQYF
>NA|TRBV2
CASSSYGGGTEAFF
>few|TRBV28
CASTRSRGNSPLHF
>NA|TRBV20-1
CSAWRTQETQYF
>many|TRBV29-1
CSVGASGRSQETQYF
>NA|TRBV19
CASETFQGGHNQPQHF
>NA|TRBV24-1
CATSDLAKSQETQYF
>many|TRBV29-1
CSVGGQSSYEQYF
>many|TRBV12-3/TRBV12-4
CASSHGLLAQETQYF
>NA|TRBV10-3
CAVSEALNQPQHF
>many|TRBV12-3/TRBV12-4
CASSSTGSHRGTF
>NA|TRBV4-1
CASSGPLKGTEAFF
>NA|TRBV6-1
CASDGGGEQYF
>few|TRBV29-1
CSVEGGTGGNEQFF
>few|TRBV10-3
CAISESRTLGEQYF
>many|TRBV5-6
CASSLELRETQYF
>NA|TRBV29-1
CSVLAGGLITQYF
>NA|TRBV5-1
CASSLATATNEQYF
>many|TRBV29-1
CSVAEGQGTDTQYF
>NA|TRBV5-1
CASSPQPGTGELFF
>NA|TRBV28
CASSAPGGLTEAFF